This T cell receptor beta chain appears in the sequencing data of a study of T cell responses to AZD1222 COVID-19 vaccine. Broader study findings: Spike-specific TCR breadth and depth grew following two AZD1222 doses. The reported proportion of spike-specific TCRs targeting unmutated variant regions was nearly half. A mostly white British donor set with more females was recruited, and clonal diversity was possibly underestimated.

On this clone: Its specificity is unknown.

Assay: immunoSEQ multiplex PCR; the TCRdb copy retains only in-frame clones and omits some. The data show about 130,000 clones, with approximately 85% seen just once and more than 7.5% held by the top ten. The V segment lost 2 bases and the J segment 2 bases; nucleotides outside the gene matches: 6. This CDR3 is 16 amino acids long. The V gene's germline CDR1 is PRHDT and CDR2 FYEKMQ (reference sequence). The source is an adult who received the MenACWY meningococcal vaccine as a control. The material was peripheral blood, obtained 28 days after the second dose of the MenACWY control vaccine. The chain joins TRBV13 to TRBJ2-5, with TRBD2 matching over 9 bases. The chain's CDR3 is CASSLRLAGIQETQYF. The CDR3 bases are TGTGCCAGCAGCTTACGCCTAGCGGGGATTCAAGAGACCCAGTACTTC.